The 13 T cell receptor beta chains given below trace back to one sample, sequenced in a study of T-cell memory formation after mild COVID-19. TCRdb fed the 5' RACE reads into MiXCR, producing one record per CDR3 protein. The table lists around 530,000 distinct CDR3 sequences, less than 25% of them singletons. Sequencing input: PBMCs or a T cell subset sorted from them (not recorded which). These receptors came from an adult woman who had mild COVID-19 (a few samples of this study predate the infection). Cell type and time point are not known.

In its sample, this clonotype was seen a few times. V is TRBV10-3 and J is TRBJ1-1; D remains ambiguous. Looked up from germline, CDR1 is ENHRY and CDR2 is SYGVKD. The CDR3 is made up of 13 amino acids. Trimming took off 8 bases at V and 0 bases at J, with 10 bases between the two ends. Here the CDR3 DNA reads TGTGCCATCCATGGGCTGATGAACACTGAAGCTTTCTTT. This sequence encodes CAIHGLMNTEAFF.

This clonotype has just a few counts. This chain uses TRBV6-2 or TRBV6-3 with TRBJ2-7; possible D gene TRBD2, 5 bases. Germline V gene data show CDR1 as MNHEY and CDR2 as SVGEGT. The CDR3 is 12 amino acids. V lost 2 bases to trimming and J lost 3 bases, with 5 bases between them. The DNA for the CDR3 is TGTGCCAGCAGTTACGGACTCTACGAGCAGTACTTC. Translating gives CASSYGLYEQYF.

This clonotype was picked up a small number of times. The CDR3 spells CASSLALPGYEQYF. The CDR3 bases are TGTGCCAGCAGCTTAGCGCTCCCTGGCTACGAGCAGTACTTC. The J gene is TRBJ2-7, the V gene TRBV7-8; D gene uncertain. The germline gives CDR1 SGHVS, CDR2 FQNEAQ. The ends were cut back, 0 bases at V and 3 bases at J, with 9 bases in the middle. This CDR3 is 14 amino acids long.

J is TRBJ1-2 and V is TRBV12-3 or TRBV12-4; D is unresolved. V was cut by 5 bases and J by 4 bases, with 11 bases left in between. The CDR3 consists of 13 residues. In nucleotides, the CDR3 is TGTGCCAGCAGTATCGACAACAGCTATGGCTACACCTTC. This codes for CASSIDNSYGYTF.

This clonotype was counted a few times. The chain links TRBV7-6 to TRBJ2-1; D uncertain. The CDR3 covers 13 residues. CDR1 is SGHVS and CDR2 is FNYEAQ in the germline V gene. Between the trimmed V and J ends, which lost 7 bases and 1 base, there was a span of 8 bases. The chain's CDR3 is CASNDESYNEQFF. DNA for the CDR3: TGTGCCAGCAACGATGAGTCCTACAATGAGCAGTTCTTC.

This clonotype was observed a few times. This sequence joins TRBV2 and TRBJ1-1; D unresolved. The CDR3 loop spans 12 amino acids. V lost 11 bases and J 3 bases, leaving 13 bases between the germline ends. Germline values: CDR1 SNHLY, CDR2 FYNNEI. Here the CDR3 reads CAGRAIDTEAFF. CDR3 nucleotides: TGTGCCGGGAGAGCGATTGACACTGAAGCTTTCTTT.

The V call is TRBV12-3 or TRBV12-4, the J call TRBJ2-3; D remains unclear. V was trimmed by 3 bases and J by 0 bases, leaving 10 bases between them. The CDR3 runs to 15 residues. The CDR3 region is CASSLRRPSTDTQYF. In DNA form, the CDR3 reads TGTGCCAGCAGTTTGCGTCGACCAAGCACAGATACGCAGTATTTT.

The table lists this clonotype with a few counts. The chain has TRBV27 and TRBJ1-2; 7 bases line up with TRBD1. V trimming: 7 bases; J trimming: 7 bases; junction bases outside the gene matches: 18. This CDR3 has 16 amino acids. CDR1 and CDR2 (germline): MNHEY, SMNVEV (reference sequence). The CDR3, as DNA: TGTGCCAGCACCTTCACCGGGACAGCTCTTTCGGGTGGCTACACCTTC. Amino acid sequence: CASTFTGTALSGGYTF.

The V gene is TRBV5-6, the J gene TRBJ1-2, with D possibly TRBD1 on 6 matching bases. CDR3 size: 15 residues. CDR1 and CDR2 (germline): SGHDT, YYEEEE. The germline V and J ends were trimmed by 1 base and 0 bases, with 10 bases remaining between them. The CDR3 bases are TGTGCCAGCAGCTTGAGGGGGAGGGCTAACTATGGCTACACCTTC. Encoded protein: CASSLRGRANYGYTF.

The sample holds a few counts of this clonotype. V is TRBV12-3 or TRBV12-4 and J is TRBJ1-2, with TRBD1 identical over 9 bases. The V gene end was trimmed by 5 bases and the J gene end by 7 bases; junction bases not matched to a gene: 8. The CDR3 spans 14 residues. CDR3: CASSPLGQGFGYTF. Here the CDR3 DNA reads TGTGCCAGCAGTCCACTGGGACAGGGCTTTGGCTACACCTTC.

CDR3 coding DNA: TGCGCCAGCGACTCCGGGACAGGGGGAAACGAGCAGTACTTC. It yields the protein CASDSGTGGNEQYF. The rearrangement links TRBV5-1 to TRBJ2-7, with 11 nucleotides matching TRBD1. This CDR3 has 14 amino acids. V dropped 7 bases and J dropped 5; count of bases not matched to a gene: 8. The germline CDR1 and CDR2 sequences are SGHRS and YFSETQ.

This clonotype was detected only a few times. The V gene is TRBV21-1, the J gene TRBJ2-1; the tabulated D call, TRBD2, remains unverified against the DNA. TRBV21-1 is annotated as a pseudogene. CDR3 length: 19 amino acids. Here the CDR3 DNA reads TGTGCCAGCACCCCCAGGGAAGGGACTAGCGGGAACGTATGCAATGAGCAGTTCTTC. It codes for CASTPREGTSGNVCNEQFF.

The chain uses TRBV2 and TRBJ2-3; unclear D gene. Deletions cut 1 base from V and 1 base from J, with 9 bases between. Germline CDR1 and CDR2: SNHLY and FYNNEI. The CDR3 has 15 amino acids. The CDR3 is CASSEGPRGTDTQYF. CDR3 coding DNA: TGTGCCAGCAGTGAAGGGCCCCGTGGCACAGATACGCAGTATTTT.